The 6 T cell receptor beta chains below were found in one sample sequenced in a study of beta chain features in type 1 diabetes. Their recognized antigens are unknown. Expressed TCRB transcripts got sequenced, as all isolated RNA was reverse transcribed. Clones were sequenced by immunoSEQ multiplex PCR, and TCRdb holds only the in-frame ones, with some missing. The sample comprises 280,000 or so clones, approximately 15% of which are singletons, and around 0.015% rests with the top ten. General study findings and limits: Significant though moderate, a shortening of TCRB CDR3s appeared in all four CD4+ subsets of Type 1 diabetes patients.

Sequenced input: naive CD4+ T cells from blood. Receptor source: a man between 18 and 29 years old with type 1 diabetes.

The genes are TRBV9 and TRBJ2-1; a weak D match, TRBD1 (6 bases). Germline V CDR1 and CDR2: SGDLS, YYNGEE. The CDR3 has 14 residues. V lost 1 base and J lost 5, with 10 bases in between. The CDR3 region has the DNA TGTGCCAGCAGCGTAACAGGGTTCAACAATGAGCAGTTCTTC. It codes for CASSVTGFNNEQFF.

V is TRBV5-6 and J is TRBJ1-2, with D possibly matching TRBD1 (6 bases). The germline V gene encodes CDR1 SGHDT and CDR2 YYEEEE. V was shortened by 2 bases and J by 2 bases, with 16 bases between the two germline ends. This CDR3 has 16 amino acids. The CDR3 protein is CASSLFGRGGNYGYTF. CDR3 in DNA: TGTGCCAGCAGCTTATTCGGAAGGGGGGGAAACTATGGCTACACCTTC.

There are a few counts of this clone. The chain carries TRBV6-5 and TRBJ1-2; D not resolved. The V gene's germline CDR1 is MNHEY and CDR2 SVGAGI. This CDR3 region has 13 residues. V was trimmed by 0 bases and J by 4 bases, leaving 6 bases between them. CDR3 nucleotide sequence: TGTGCCAGCAGTTACTCCTGGCCCTATGGCTACACCTTC. Protein sequence: CASSYSWPYGYTF.

The chain links TRBV19 to TRBJ2-5; D perhaps matches TRBD2 (5 bases). V was pared by 6 bases and J by 5 bases, with 19 bases between. The germline CDR1 and CDR2 sequences are LNHDA and SQIVND (reference sequence). This CDR3 has 15 residues. CDR3 sequence reads: CASRPHNGGMETQYF. Here the CDR3 DNA reads TGTGCCAGTAGACCCCACAACGGAGGCATGGAGACCCAGTACTTC.

This chain connects TRBV28 to TRBJ2-5, with 12 bases that match TRBD2. This CDR3 has 15 amino acids. Germline lookup yields CDR1 MDHEN and CDR2 SYDVKM. V dropped 5 bases and J dropped 6; count of bases not matched to a gene: 7. This CDR3 reads CASSKTSGGMKTQYF. In DNA, the CDR3 is TGTGCCAGCAGTAAGACTAGCGGGGGTATGAAGACCCAGTACTTC.

The count of this clone is one. The chain carries TRBV2 and TRBJ2-2; 8 bases agree with TRBD1. CDR3 length: 15 amino acids. J gave up 1 base and V 5 bases, and 3 bases lay outside the gene matches. Germline CDR1 reads SNHLY; CDR2 reads FYNNEI. The CDR3 DNA reads as TGTGCCAGCAGTCTGGGACAGGTGAACACCGGGGAGCTGTTTTTT. Its translation is CASSLGQVNTGELFF.